This TCR beta chain was sequenced in a study of T cell responses to AZD1222 COVID-19 vaccine. Clones were sequenced by immunoSEQ multiplex PCR, and TCRdb holds only the in-frame ones, with some missing. The table lists roughly 120,000 clones, about 90% of them singletons. CDR1 is MNHEY and CDR2 is SVGAGI in the germline V gene. There are 14 residues in the CDR3. The V end lost 2 bases, the J end lost 12 bases, and 17 bases lay between the germline ends. The sample was peripheral blood, taken on day 0 of AZD1222 vaccination. The chain has TRBV6-5 and TRBJ2-1, with D possibly matching TRBD1 (6 bases). The TCR was taken from an adult in good health. CDR3 sequence: CASSYDGTPPGQFF. CDR3 bases: TGTGCCAGCAGTTACGACGGGACACCTCCCGGGCAGTTCTTC.